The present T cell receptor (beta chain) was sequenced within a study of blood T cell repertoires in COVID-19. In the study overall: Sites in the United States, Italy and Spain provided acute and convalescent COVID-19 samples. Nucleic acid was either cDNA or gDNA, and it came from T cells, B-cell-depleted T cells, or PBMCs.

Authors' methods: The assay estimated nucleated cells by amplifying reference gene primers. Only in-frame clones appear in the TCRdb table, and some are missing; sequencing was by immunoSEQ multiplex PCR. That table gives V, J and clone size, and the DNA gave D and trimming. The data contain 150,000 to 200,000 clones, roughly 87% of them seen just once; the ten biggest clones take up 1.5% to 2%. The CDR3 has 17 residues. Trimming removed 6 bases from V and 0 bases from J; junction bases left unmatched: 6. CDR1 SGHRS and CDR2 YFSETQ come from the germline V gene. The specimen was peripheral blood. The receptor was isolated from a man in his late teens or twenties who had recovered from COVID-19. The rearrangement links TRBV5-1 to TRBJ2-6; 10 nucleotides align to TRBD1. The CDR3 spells CASNTGTGVSGANVLTF. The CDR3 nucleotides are TGCGCCAGCAACACCGGGACAGGGGTCTCTGGGGCCAACGTCCTGACTTTC.